This T cell receptor (beta chain) stems from a study of graft-versus-host responses after intestinal transplantation. Study overall: Multivisceral, liver-intestinal, or isolated intestinal transplants were performed in recipients.

Concerning this clone: As yet, its antigen is unknown.

Study-wide findings and caveats: Declines in HvG clones occurring early post-transplant were associated with peak circulating GvH clone levels.

The data were produced by immunoSEQ multiplex PCR, yet TCRdb's version contains in-frame clones alone and is incomplete. Among roughly 40,000 clones listed, nearly 90% were seen once. V was shortened by 4 bases and J by 2 bases, with 9 bases between the two germline ends. The germline gives CDR1 SGDLS, CDR2 YYNGEE. The CDR3 totals 13 residues. Sequencing was performed on PBMCs, taken 267 days after transplant. This TCR was recovered from a human patient who received an intestinal transplant, so some T cells may come from the graft donor. V is TRBV9 and J is TRBJ1-1; D not certain. CDR3: CASSPIPNTEAFF. Written as DNA, the CDR3 is TGTGCCAGCAGCCCCATCCCAAACACTGAAGCTTTCTTT.